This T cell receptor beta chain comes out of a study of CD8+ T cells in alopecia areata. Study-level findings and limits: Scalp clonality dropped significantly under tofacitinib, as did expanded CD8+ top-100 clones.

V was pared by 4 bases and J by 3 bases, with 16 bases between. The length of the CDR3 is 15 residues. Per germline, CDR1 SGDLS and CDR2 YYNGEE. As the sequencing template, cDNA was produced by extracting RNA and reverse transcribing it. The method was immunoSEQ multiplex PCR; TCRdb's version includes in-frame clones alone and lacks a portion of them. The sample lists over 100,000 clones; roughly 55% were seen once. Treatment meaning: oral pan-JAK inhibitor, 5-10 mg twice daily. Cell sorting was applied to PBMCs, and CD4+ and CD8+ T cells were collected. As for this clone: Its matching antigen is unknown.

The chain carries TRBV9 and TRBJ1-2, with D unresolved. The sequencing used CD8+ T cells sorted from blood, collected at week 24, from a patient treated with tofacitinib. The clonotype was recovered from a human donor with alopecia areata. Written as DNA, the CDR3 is TGTGCCAGCAGCTCCGTGGAGGCCGGGTACTATGGCTACACCTTC. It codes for CASSSVEAGYYGYTF.